These 16 T cell receptor beta chains share one sample of origin, sequenced in a study of regulatory T cells in long-lasting Graves disease. Time point indicated: newly diagnosed GD, antithyroid drugs for less than 3 months. From RNA extracted from PBMCs, the TCR library was made. Library construction for TCR beta used iRepertoire HTBI primers and Arm-PCR of CDR3 regions. TCRdb re-called the multiplex PCR reads through MiXCR, storing one row per CDR3 protein. The sample shows roughly 400,000 distinct CDR3 sequences, 15% of them seen only once. The data were also submitted as part of a second study, on T cells in Graves' hyperthyroidism and ophthalmopathy.

This specimen was peripheral blood mononuclear cells (PBMCs), taken at new diagnosis, from a patient treated with antithyroid drugs. The receptors derive from a woman aged 40-49 years with Graves disease.

In regard to this clonotype: A read error is possible here, since a much larger clone lies one base away. The chain joins TRBV5-1 to TRBJ1-1, with D possibly matching TRBD1 (5 bases). The CDR3 length is 14 residues. Germline CDR1 reads SGHRS; CDR2 reads YFSETQ. CDR3 nucleotides: TGCGCCAACAGCTTGCTGGTTGGGACCACTGAAGCTTTCTTT. This gives the protein CANSLLVGTTEAFF.

This clonotype was counted many times. This sequence joins TRBV10-3 and TRBJ2-7, with unresolved D. V dropped 2 bases and J dropped 3 bases, with 5 bases sitting between them. The CDR3 is made up of 12 amino acids. Germline values: CDR1 ENHRY, CDR2 SYGVKD. CDR3 sequence reads: CAISEGNYEQYF. CDR3 DNA sequence: TGTGCCATCAGTGAGGGGAACTACGAGCAGTACTTC.

This clonotype occurred a few times. The genes are TRBV6-1 and TRBJ2-7, with 7 bases lining up with TRBD2. J lost 3 bases, V lost 6 bases, and 11 bases had no gene match. Germline CDR1 reads MNHNS; CDR2 reads SASEGT. The CDR3 loop spans 15 amino acids. CDR3 residues: CASSPKRGVGYEQYF. DNA of the CDR3: TGTGCCAGCAGCCCTAAACGGGGGGTTGGCTACGAGCAGTACTTC.

The sample holds many counts of this clonotype. The chain recombines TRBV5-1 with TRBJ2-2; possibly TRBD2 for D (6 bases). Per the germline V gene, CDR1 is SGHRS and CDR2 is YFSETQ. This CDR3 region has 15 residues. Trimming shortened V by 4 bases and J by 4 bases, and 14 bases separated the two germline ends. The CDR3 region is CASSPSGSSTGELFF. The CDR3 nucleotides read TGCGCCAGCAGCCCCTCCGGGAGTAGCACCGGGGAGCTGTTTTTT.

This clonotype was picked up a small number of times. The chain couples TRBV7-2 to TRBJ2-1, with 7 positions matching TRBD2. V dropped 6 bases and J dropped 4; count of bases not matched to a gene: 12. Per the germline V gene, CDR1 is SGHTA and CDR2 is FQGNSA. The CDR3 contains 16 residues. CDR3: CASSQAMAGVYNEQFF. The CDR3 bases are TGTGCCAGCAGTCAAGCCATGGCGGGAGTTTACAATGAGCAGTTCTTC.

This clonotype was counted many times. The V call is TRBV24-1, the J call TRBJ2-1; the D is unclear. The CDR3 runs to 14 residues. CDR1 KGHDR and CDR2 SFDVKD come from the germline V gene. V lost 4 bases, J lost 6 bases, and 12 bases lay in between. The CDR3 is CATSDWVKFNEQFF. CDR3 coding DNA: TGTGCCACCAGTGACTGGGTCAAATTCAATGAGCAGTTCTTC.

The chain recombines TRBV19 with TRBJ1-5; 9 bases align to TRBD1. V shed 5 bases, J shed 2 bases, and the junction held 7 bases outside the gene matches. The CDR3 is 16 residues long. Germline CDR1 is LNHDA and CDR2 is SQIVND (reference sequence). CDR3 in DNA: TGTGCCAGTAGTGCGGGACAGGGAAGTGGCAATCAGCCCCAGCATTTT. Its protein product is CASSAGQGSGNQPQHF.

J is TRBJ1-1 and V is TRBV27, with a possible D match to TRBD1 (6 bases). With 8 bases removed from V and 6 bases from J, the gap between germline ends came to 16 bases. Germline V gene lookup returns CDR1 MNHEY and CDR2 SMNVEV (reference sequence). This CDR3 has 13 amino acids. CDR3 nucleotides: TGTGCCAGCGGGACCAGGGGACTGGCTGAAGCTTTCTTT. Translated, it gives CASGTRGLAEAFF.

This rearrangement joins TRBV28 to TRBJ2-7; TRBD2 agrees at 13 bases. CDR1 is MDHEN, CDR2 SYDVKM, per germline. The CDR3 extends over 16 amino acids. The J segment lost 2 bases and the V segment lost 4 bases, leaving 5 bases of the junction unmatched. The CDR3 nucleotides read TGTGCCAGCAGTTCGGGACTAGCGGGACACCCCTACGAGCAGTACTTC. It codes for CASSSGLAGHPYEQYF.

There are many counts of this clonotype. This chain links TRBV6-2 or TRBV6-3 with TRBJ2-7; TRBD1 matches 11 bases. This CDR3 has 16 amino acids. Germline CDR1 reads MNHEY; CDR2 reads SVGEGT. V lost 5 bases and J lost 4; bases outside the gene matches: 10. CDR3 in DNA: TGTGCCAGCAGTGAATTAGTTGGGACAGGGGGTTACGAGCAGTACTTC. Its translation: CASSELVGTGGYEQYF.

In this sample, this clonotype turned up many times. J is TRBJ1-1 and V is TRBV5-1, with D perhaps matching TRBD1 (5 bases). Germline-derived CDR1 and CDR2 are SGHRS and YFSETQ. This CDR3 has 18 amino acids. V gave up 0 bases and J gave up 0 bases, with 18 bases separating them. The CDR3 here is CASSLDFLRGRMNTEAFF. The DNA for the CDR3 is TGCGCCAGCAGCTTGGACTTTTTACGGGGACGGATGAACACTGAAGCTTTCTTT.

The V and J genes are TRBV6-1 and TRBJ2-1; TRBD2 is a possible D gene (5 bases). This CDR3 has 17 amino acids. Germline V gives CDR1 MNHNS, CDR2 SASEGT. V dropped 6 bases and J dropped 0 bases, with 18 bases sitting between them. CDR3 bases: TGTGCCAGCAGCCCCCGCTCAGCGGAGTTCTCCTACAATGAGCAGTTCTTC. This encodes CASSPRSAEFSYNEQFF.

This clonotype was seen at least ten times. V gene TRBV15 combines with J gene TRBJ2-3; possible D gene TRBD2, 5 bases. This CDR3 comprises 16 residues. Germline CDR1 and CDR2: LNHNV and YYDKDF (reference sequence). Between the trimmed V and J ends, which lost 5 bases and 2 bases, there was a span of 17 bases. The CDR3 nucleotides read TGTGCCACCAGCCTACGATTAACCGGGATCACAGATACGCAGTATTTT. Amino acids: CATSLRLTGITDTQYF.

This clonotype occurred many times. The chain links TRBV20-1 to TRBJ1-3; a weak D match, TRBD1 (6 bases). CDR1 and CDR2 from the germline V gene are DFQATT and SNEGSKA (reference sequence). The CDR3 is made up of 13 amino acids. V lost 6 bases to trimming and J lost 2 bases, with 11 bases between them. CDR3 nucleotide sequence: TGCAGTGCAACACAGGGAACTGGAAACACCATATATTTT. Its translation: CSATQGTGNTIYF.

V usage is TRBV28 and J usage is TRBJ1-5; 7 bases are shared with TRBD1. After removal of 5 bases from V and 11 bases from J, the junction contained 9 bases not matched to a gene. This CDR3 is built from 13 residues. CDR1 and CDR2 from the germline V gene are MDHEN and SYDVKM. The CDR3 bases are TGTGCCAGCAGTCTGACAGGGACCGGGTCCCAGCATTTT. This gives the protein CASSLTGTGSQHF.

CDR3 region: CASSLGQGAATNEKLFF. As DNA, the CDR3 is TGTGCCAGCAGCTTAGGGCAGGGGGCTGCAACTAATGAAAAACTGTTTTTT. The chain has TRBV7-9 and TRBJ1-4; 8 nucleotides align to TRBD1. With V trimmed by 1 base and J by 0 bases, 4 bases remained unmatched. The CDR3 loop spans 17 amino acids. Germline CDR1 and CDR2: SEHNR and FQNEAQ (reference sequence). Complete variable domain (other parts from reference TRBV7-9 and TRBJ1-4): DTGVSQNPRHKITKRGQNVTFRCDPISEHNRLYWYRQTLGQGPEFLTYFQNEAQLEKSRLLSDRFSAERPKGSFSTLEIQRTEQGDSAMYLCASSLGQGAATNEKLFFGSGTQLSVL.